The source of this T cell receptor beta chain is a study of neurological immune-mediated disorders (dated by TCRdb to the late 2010s). Background for the entire study: Peripheral blood TCR-beta repertoires from HTLV-I-associated myelopathy (HAM/TSP) patients, multiple sclerosis patients and healthy controls were compared by UMI-based sequencing. The cohort included about 66 subjects: roughly 15 with HAM/TSP, some 35 with multiple sclerosis, and around 20 healthy controls. The approximately 100 TCR-beta libraries included longitudinal samples, technical triplicates and paired sorted CD4+ and CD8+ T-cell subsets alongside PBMC samples. The research as a whole found: The highest TCR clonal expansion was observed in HAM/TSP patients, whereas the lowest was observed in MS patients, even when compared with healthy controls. No identical CDR3 amino acid sequences were found to be shared among expanded clones across subjects, suggesting that TCR-beta repertoires were private in all groups.

The trim is 4 bases for V and 2 bases for J, with a gap of 16 bases between the germline ends. CDR1 is given as SGHKS and CDR2 as YYEKEE, both from the germline V gene (reference sequence). Including the terminal cysteine and phenylalanine, the CDR3 comprises 15 residues. Just CDR3 DNA is preserved here, 45 bases in frame from base 1. This clonotype was seen ten or more times. The antigen it binds to is not known. No much larger clonotype is one base removed from it; base qualities were not supplied. To synthesize cDNA, template-switch 5'RACE was performed with a primer carrying a 10-nucleotide random unique molecular identifier so that each TCR transcript was tagged. Every sequencing run yielded over 160 million TCR-beta sequences covering 15-18 subjects. The RNeasy kit was used to extract total RNA. TCR-beta VDJ regions were amplified with primers for the TCR constant region and the 5'RACE anchor, using the KAPA Real-time Library Amplification kit. Sample indexes and Illumina adaptors were added in a first PCR, after which library yield was increased in a second PCR. After Ampure bead purification, the roughly 650 bp TCR product was size-selected on a 2% E-gel SizeSelection system. Library quality was checked on a Bioanalyzer, concentration was measured with Qubit, and libraries were quantified with the Kapa Library Quantification kit before pooling. Paired-end 2 x 150 bp sequencing of the libraries was performed on an Illumina HiSeq 2500. To increase sequence diversity, roughly 24-31% phiX was spiked into each library pool. Concerning the study's data processing: The quality-filtered reads were processed with the UMI-based MiGEC pipeline, whose error correction step removed more than 80% of the raw TCR sequences. IMGT germline references were used for alignment of VDJ genes, and clonotypes were defined by a unique CDR3 amino acid sequence together with V-J genes. Clonal expansion, Shannon diversity and CDR3 relatedness were evaluated with VDJtools (CalcPairwiseDistances, ClusterSamples), while phylogenetic trees were built in CLCbio workbench. Expanded clones were defined as having at least 8 unique UMIs, based on coefficient-of-variation modelling across technical triplicates. In TCRdb, the public reads were trimmed at Q25 with fastp and aligned with MiXCR, with productive beta chains retained. Every CDR3 protein is listed once, alongside the most common genes and DNA of its rows. Here the V and J calls rest on TCRdb's processing, not on the authors' analysis. This sample lists around 44,000 distinct CDR3 sequences; roughly 15% were detected once. The ten largest clones capture around 4% of the sample.

For sorted-subset TCR libraries, 1 million sorted CD4+ or CD8+ T cells were used. Peripheral blood was subjected to Ficoll-Hypaque density gradient centrifugation to isolate PBMCs, which were then cryopreserved in liquid nitrogen. The study also sequenced paired sorted CD4+ and CD8+ subsets from healthy controls, HAM/TSP patients and MS patients. The sequenced sample consisted of CD4+ T cells from blood. The chain is encoded by TRBV5-5 joined to TRBJ2-7; a tentative D match to TRBD1 spans 5 bases. The TCR was taken from an older woman with HTLV-1-associated myelopathy (HAM/TSP). This receptor carries the CDR3 CASSQGPGNPYEQYF. At the DNA level, the sequence is TGTGCCAGCAGCCAAGGCCCAGGGAACCCCTACGAGCAGTACTTC.